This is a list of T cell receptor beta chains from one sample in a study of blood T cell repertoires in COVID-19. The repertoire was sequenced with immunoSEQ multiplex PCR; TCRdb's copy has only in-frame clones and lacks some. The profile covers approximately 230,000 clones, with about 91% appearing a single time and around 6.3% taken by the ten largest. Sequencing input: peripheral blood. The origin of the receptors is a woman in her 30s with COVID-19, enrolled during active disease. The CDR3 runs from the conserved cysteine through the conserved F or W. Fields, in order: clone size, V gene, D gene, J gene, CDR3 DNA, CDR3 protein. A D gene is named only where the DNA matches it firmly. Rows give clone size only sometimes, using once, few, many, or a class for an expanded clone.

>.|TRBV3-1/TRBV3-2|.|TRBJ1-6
TGTGCCAGCAGCCAGCCGGGACGCAGGCGGGGTTCACCCCTCCACTTT
CASSQPGRRRGSPLHF
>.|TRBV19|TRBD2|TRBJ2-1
TGTGCCAGTAGTATAGACGCGGGGACGGGAGGGATCAATGAGCAGTTCTTC
CASSIDAGTGGINEQFF
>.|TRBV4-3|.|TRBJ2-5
TGCGCCAGCAGCCAAGATAGGAGCGAGACCCAGTACTTC
CASSQDRSETQYF
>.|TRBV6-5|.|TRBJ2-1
TGTGCCAGCAGTTACTCTACGGGGACCTACAATGAGCAGTTCTTC
CASSYSTGTYNEQFF
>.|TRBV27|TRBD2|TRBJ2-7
TGTGCCAGCAAACCCGGGGGGGCGTACGAGCAGTACTTC
CASKPGGAYEQYF
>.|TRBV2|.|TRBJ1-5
TGTGCCAGCAGTGAGGGCCCTTCCCGGGGTCAGCCCCAGCATTTT
CASSEGPSRGQPQHF
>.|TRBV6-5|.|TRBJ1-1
TGTGCCAGCAGTCCACCACATCTGAACACTGAAGCTTTCTTT
CASSPPHLNTEAFF
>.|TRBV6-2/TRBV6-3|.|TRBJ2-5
TGTGCCAGCAGTTACGGGGAGGAAGAGACCCAGTACTTC
CASSYGEEETQYF
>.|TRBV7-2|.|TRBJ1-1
TGTGCCAGCAGCTTAGTGACGGGACTTGACACTGAAGCTTTCTTT
CASSLVTGLDTEAFF
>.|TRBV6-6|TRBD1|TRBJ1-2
TGTGCCAGCAGTTACACCGGACAGGGCCCTTCAAATGGCTACACCTTC
CASSYTGQGPSNGYTF
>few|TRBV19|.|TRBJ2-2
TGTGCCAGTAGGTTTAGACAAAACACCGGGGAGCTGTTTTTT
CASRFRQNTGELFF
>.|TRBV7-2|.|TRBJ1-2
TGTGCCAGCAGCTTAGGACGACAGAACTATGGCTACACCTTC
CASSLGRQNYGYTF
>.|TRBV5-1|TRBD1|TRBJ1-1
TGCGCCAGCAGCTTACAAGACAGGGAGTATTCTGAAGCTTTCTTT
CASSLQDREYSEAFF
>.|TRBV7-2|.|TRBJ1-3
TGTGCCAGCAGCTTAGTTCCAGCTGGAAACACCATATATTTT
CASSLVPAGNTIYF
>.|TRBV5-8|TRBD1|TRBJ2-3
TGTGCCAGCAGCGCAGGACAGGGGTCCACAGATACGCAGTATTTT
CASSAGQGSTDTQYF
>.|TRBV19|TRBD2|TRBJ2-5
TGTGCCAGTCGCTTGACTAGCACGACGGAGACCCAGTACTTC
CASRLTSTTETQYF
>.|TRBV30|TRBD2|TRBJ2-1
TGTGCCTGGGTAGCGGGCTCCTACAATGAGCAGTTCTTC
CAWVAGSYNEQFF
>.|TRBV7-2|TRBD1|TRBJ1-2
TGTGCCAGCAGCTTAGGCCCGGACAGGGGGCATGTGAAGGATGGCTACACCTTC
CASSLGPDRGHVKDGYTF
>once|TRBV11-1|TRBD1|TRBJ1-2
TGTGCCAGCAGCCCGACGGACAGGGGGCTTTTCTATGGCTACACCTTC
CASSPTDRGLFYGYTF
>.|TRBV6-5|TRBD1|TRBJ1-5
TGTGCCAGCAAACCCTCGACAGGGTGGGGTCAGCCCCAGCATTTT
CASKPSTGWGQPQHF
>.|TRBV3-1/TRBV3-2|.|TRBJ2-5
TGTGCCAGCAGCCAAGCCCGGGTCCCCAAGGAGACCCAGTACTTC
CASSQARVPKETQYF
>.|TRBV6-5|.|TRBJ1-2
TGTGCCAGCACTCAGTCGAGCAGGCCAGACTATGGCTACACCTTC
CASTQSSRPDYGYTF
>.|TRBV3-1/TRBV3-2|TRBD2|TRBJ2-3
TGTGCCAGCAGCAAGCGGGAGTCAGATACGCAGTATTTT
CASSKRESDTQYF
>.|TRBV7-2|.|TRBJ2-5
TGTGCCAGCAGCTTAGCTCGCCAAGAGACCCAGTACTTC
CASSLARQETQYF